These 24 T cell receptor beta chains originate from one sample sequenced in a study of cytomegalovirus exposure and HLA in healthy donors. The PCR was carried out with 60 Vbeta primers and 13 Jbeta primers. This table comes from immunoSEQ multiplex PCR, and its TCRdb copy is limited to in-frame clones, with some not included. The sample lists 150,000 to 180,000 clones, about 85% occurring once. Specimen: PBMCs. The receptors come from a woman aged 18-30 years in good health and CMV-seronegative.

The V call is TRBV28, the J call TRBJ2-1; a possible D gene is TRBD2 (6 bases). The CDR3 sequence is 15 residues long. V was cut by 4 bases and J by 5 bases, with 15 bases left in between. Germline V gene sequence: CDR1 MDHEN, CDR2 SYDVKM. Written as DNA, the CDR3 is TGTGCCAGCAGTTCGATCGGGGGAGGTGACAATGAGCAGTTCTTC. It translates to CASSSIGGGDNEQFF.

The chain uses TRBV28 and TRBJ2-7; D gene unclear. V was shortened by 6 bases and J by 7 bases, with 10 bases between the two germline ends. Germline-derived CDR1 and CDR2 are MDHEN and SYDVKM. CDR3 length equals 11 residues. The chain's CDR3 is CASSPLREQYF. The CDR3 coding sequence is TGTGCCAGCAGCCCTCTGAGGGAGCAGTACTTC.

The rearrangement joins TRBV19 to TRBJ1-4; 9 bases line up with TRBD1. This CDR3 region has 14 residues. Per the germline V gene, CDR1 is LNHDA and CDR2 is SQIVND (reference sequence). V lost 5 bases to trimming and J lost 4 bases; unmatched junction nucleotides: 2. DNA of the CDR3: TGTGCCAGTAGTCCGGGACAGGGTAATGAAAAACTGTTTTTT. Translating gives CASSPGQGNEKLFF.

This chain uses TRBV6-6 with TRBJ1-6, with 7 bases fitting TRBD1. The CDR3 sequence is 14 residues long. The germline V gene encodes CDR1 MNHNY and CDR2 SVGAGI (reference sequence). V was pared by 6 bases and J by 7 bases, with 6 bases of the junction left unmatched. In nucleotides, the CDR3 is TGTGCCAGCAGGCCCACAGGGGCCAATTCACCCCTCCACTTT. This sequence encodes CASRPTGANSPLHF.

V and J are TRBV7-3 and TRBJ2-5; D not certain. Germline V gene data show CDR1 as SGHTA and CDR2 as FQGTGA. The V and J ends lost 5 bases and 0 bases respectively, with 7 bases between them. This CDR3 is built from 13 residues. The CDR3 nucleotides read TGTGCCAGCAGCGTCGACAACCAAGAGACCCAGTACTTC. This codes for CASSVDNQETQYF. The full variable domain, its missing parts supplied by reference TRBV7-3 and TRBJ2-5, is GAGVSQTPSNKVTEKGKYVELRCDPISGHTALYWYRQSLGQGPEFLIYFQGTGAADDSGLPNDRFFAVRPEGSVSTLKIQRTERGDSAVYLCASSVDNQETQYFGPGTRLLVL.

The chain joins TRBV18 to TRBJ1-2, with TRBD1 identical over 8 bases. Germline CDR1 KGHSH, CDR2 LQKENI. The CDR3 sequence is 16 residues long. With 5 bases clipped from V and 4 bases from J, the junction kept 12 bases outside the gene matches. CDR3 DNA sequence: TGTGCCAGCTCATCCCCTGGACAGGGAGGTGGCTATGGCTACACCTTC. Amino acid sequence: CASSSPGQGGGYGYTF. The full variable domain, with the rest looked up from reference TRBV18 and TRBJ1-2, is NAGVMQNPRHLVRRRGQEARLRCSPMKGHSHVYWYRQLPEEGLKFMVYLQKENIIDESGMPKERFSAEFPKEGPSILRIQQVVRGDSAAYFCASSSPGQGGGYGYTFGSGTRLTVV.

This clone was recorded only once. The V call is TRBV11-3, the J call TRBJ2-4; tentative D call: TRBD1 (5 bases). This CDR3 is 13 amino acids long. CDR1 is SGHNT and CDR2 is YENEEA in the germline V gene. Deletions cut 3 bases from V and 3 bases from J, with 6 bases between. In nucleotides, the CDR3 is TGTGCCAGCAGCTTTCAGGGCAAAAACATTCAGTACTTC. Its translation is CASSFQGKNIQYF.

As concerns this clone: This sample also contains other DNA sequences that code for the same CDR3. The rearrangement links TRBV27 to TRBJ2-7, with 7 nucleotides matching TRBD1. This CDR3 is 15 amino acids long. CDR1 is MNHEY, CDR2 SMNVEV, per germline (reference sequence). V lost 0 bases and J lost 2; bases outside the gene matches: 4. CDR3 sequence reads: CASSLSRGPAYEQYF. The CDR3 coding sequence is TGTGCCAGCAGTTTATCAAGGGGGCCTGCCTACGAGCAGTACTTC.

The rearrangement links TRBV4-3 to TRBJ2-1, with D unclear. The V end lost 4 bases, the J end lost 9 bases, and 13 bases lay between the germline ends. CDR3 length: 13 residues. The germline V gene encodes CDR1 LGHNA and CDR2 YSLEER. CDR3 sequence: CASSPTRLLEQFF. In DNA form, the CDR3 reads TGCGCCAGCAGCCCCACCCGACTCCTTGAGCAGTTCTTC.

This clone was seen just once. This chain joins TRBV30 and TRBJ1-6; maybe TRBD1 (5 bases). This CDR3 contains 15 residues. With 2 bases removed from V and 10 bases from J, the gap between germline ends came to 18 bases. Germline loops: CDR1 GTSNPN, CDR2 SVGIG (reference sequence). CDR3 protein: CAWSRTQSRGSPLHF. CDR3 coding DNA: TGTGCCTGGAGTCGGACACAGAGTCGTGGGTCACCCCTCCACTTT.

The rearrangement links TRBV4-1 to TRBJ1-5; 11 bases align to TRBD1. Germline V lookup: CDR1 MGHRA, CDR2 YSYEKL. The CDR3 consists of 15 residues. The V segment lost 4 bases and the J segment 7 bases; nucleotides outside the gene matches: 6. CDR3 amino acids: CASSPGQGARQPQHF. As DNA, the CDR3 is TGCGCCAGCAGCCCCGGACAGGGGGCCCGACAGCCCCAGCATTTT.

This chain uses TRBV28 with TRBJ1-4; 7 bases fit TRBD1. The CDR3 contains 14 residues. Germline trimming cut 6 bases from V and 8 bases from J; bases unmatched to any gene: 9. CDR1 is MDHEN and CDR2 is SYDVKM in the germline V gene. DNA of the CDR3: TGTGCCAGCAGCGCACAGGGGCAGAACGAAAAACTGTTTTTT. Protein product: CASSAQGQNEKLFF. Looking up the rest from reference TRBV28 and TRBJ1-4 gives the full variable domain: DVKVTQSSRYLVKRTGEKVFLECVQDMDHENMFWYRQDPGLGLRLIYFSYDVKMKEKGDIPEGYSVSREKKERFSLILESASTNQTSMYLCASSAQGQNEKLFFGSGTQLSVL.

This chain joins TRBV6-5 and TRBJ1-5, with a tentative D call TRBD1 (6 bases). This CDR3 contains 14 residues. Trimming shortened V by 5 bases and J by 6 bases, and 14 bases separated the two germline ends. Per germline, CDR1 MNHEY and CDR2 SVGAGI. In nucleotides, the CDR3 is TGTGCCAGCAGTACAGGACAGCTAGGTCAGCCCCAGCATTTT. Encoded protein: CASSTGQLGQPQHF.

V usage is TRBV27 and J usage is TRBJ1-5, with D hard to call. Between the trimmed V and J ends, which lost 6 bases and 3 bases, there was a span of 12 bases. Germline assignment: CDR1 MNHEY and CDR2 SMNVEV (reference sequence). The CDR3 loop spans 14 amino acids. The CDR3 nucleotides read TGTGCCAGCAGGCCCGGACTTCTCAATCAGCCCCAGCATTTT. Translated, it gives CASRPGLLNQPQHF.

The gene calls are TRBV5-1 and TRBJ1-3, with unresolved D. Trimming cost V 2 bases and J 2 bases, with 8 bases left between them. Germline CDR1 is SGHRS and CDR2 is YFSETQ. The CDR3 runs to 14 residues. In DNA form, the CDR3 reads TGCGCCAGCAGCTTAGGGAGGGCTGGAAACACCATATATTTT. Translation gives CASSLGRAGNTIYF.

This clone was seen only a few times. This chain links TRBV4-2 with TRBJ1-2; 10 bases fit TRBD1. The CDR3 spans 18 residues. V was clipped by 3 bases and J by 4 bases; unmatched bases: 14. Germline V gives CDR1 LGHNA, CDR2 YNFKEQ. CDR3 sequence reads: CASSHGGARDRGVYGYTF. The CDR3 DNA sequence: TGTGCCAGCAGCCATGGGGGGGCGCGGGACAGGGGCGTCTATGGCTACACCTTC.

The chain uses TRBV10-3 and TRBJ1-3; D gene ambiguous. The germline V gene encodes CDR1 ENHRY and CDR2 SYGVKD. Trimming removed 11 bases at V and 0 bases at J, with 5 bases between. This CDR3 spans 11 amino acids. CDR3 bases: TGTGCCGTAGACTCTGGAAACACCATATATTTT. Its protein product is CAVDSGNTIYF.

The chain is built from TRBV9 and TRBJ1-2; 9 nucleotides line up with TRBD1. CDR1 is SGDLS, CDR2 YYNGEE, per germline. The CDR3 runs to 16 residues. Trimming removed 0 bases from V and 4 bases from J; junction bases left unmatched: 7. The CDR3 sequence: CASSVGRTGVSYGYTF. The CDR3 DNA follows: TGTGCCAGCAGCGTAGGAAGGACAGGGGTCTCCTATGGCTACACCTTC.

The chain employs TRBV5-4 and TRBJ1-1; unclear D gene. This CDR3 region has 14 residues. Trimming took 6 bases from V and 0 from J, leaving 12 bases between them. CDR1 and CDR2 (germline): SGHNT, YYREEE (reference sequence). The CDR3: CASTLDRLNTEAFF. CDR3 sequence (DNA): TGTGCCAGCACCCTTGATAGATTGAACACTGAAGCTTTCTTT.

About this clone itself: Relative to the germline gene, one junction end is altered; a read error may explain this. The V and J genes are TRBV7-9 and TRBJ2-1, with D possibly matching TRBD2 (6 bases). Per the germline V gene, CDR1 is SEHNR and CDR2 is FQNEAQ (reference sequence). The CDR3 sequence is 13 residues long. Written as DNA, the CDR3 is TGTTCCAGCAGACTAGACCCCTACAATGAGCAGTTCTTC. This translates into CSSRLDPYNEQFF.

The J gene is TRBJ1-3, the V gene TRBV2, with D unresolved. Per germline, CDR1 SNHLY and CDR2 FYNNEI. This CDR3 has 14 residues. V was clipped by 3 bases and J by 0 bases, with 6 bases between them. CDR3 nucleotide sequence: TGTGCCAGCAGTGACATAGTCTCTGGAAACACCATATATTTT. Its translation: CASSDIVSGNTIYF.

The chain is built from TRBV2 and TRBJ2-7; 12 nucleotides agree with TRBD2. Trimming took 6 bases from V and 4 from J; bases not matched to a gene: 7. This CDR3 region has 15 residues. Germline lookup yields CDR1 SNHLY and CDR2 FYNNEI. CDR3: CASSHQGLAGYEQYF. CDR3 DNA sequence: TGTGCCAGCAGCCATCAAGGACTAGCGGGATACGAGCAGTACTTC.

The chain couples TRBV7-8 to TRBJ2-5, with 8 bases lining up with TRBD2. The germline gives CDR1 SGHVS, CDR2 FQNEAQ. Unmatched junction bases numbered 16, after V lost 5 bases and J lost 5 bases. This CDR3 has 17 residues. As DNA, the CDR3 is TGTGCCAGCAGCCCGACGGGACCTGGGACTAGGTGGGAGACCCAGTACTTC. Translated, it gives CASSPTGPGTRWETQYF.

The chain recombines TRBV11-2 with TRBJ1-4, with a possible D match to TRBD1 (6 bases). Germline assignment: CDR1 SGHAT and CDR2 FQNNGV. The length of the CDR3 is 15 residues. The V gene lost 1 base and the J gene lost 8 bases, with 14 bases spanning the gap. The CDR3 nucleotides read TGTGCCAGCAGCTTAGTGGGCAGGGGTGGAGAAAAACTGTTTTTT. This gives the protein CASSLVGRGGEKLFF.